Following are 10 T cell receptor beta chains from one sample sequenced in a study of molecular identifiers for immune sequencing clone quantification. Each CDR3 protein is one row after TCRdb ran MiXCR on the PCR reads. The sample records 400,000 to 600,000 distinct CDR3 sequences, roughly 25% being singletons. Sequencing was done on a sample of naive CD8+ T cells from blood, with Jurkat cell RNA spiked in. Subset reported: FACS-sorted CD8+CD4-CCR7+CD45RA+ naive T cells. The receptors were gathered from a human donor in good health. Some libraries in this study had Jurkat cell RNA spiked in.

This clonotype was detected a few times. The V gene is TRBV20-1, the J gene TRBJ2-7; D possibly corresponds to TRBD1 (6 bases). The CDR3 runs to 12 residues. Germline-derived CDR1 and CDR2 are DFQATT and SNEGSKA (reference sequence). Deletions cut 0 bases from V and 7 bases from J, with 10 bases between. The CDR3, as DNA: TGCAGTGCTAGAGATCAGGGGATGGAGCAGTACTTC. This encodes CSARDQGMEQYF.

This clonotype was recorded many times. The chain couples TRBV4-3 to TRBJ2-7, with D possibly matching TRBD1 (6 bases). The CDR3 length is 15 residues. Trimming removed 0 bases at V and 3 bases at J, with 12 bases between. Germline-derived CDR1 and CDR2 are LGHNA and YSLEER. The CDR3 DNA is TGCGCCAGCAGCCAAGACTCCCTGACAGGCTACGAGCAGTACTTC. Protein product: CASSQDSLTGYEQYF.

There are many counts of this clonotype. This chain connects TRBV20-1 to TRBJ2-6; D is unresolved. The V and J ends lost 4 bases and 4 bases respectively, with 2 bases between them. The CDR3 has 11 amino acids. The germline CDR1 and CDR2 sequences are DFQATT and SNEGSKA (reference sequence). This chain's CDR3 is CSATGANVLTF. The CDR3 DNA sequence: TGCAGTGCTACCGGGGCCAACGTCCTGACTTTC.

The chain carries TRBV20-1 and TRBJ1-2, with D hard to call. Germline CDR1 reads DFQATT; CDR2 reads SNEGSKA (reference sequence). Trimming took 0 bases from V and 8 from J, leaving 10 bases between them. The CDR3 length is 12 residues. CDR3 nucleotide sequence: TGCAGTGCTAGAGAAGGCTTGAGCGGCTACACCTTC. As protein: CSAREGLSGYTF.

The chain joins TRBV12-3 or TRBV12-4 to TRBJ2-2; D uncertain. V lost 1 base, J lost 5 bases, and 17 bases lay in between. There are 17 residues in the CDR3. The CDR3 loop is CASSLVLSTMGTGELFF. The CDR3 region has the DNA TGTGCCAGCAGTTTAGTATTGTCCACGATGGGGACCGGGGAGCTGTTTTTT.

The rearrangement links TRBV10-2 to TRBJ1-1; no clear D gene. V lost 2 bases to trimming and J lost 3 bases, with 13 bases between them. Germline CDR1 and CDR2: WSHSY and SAAADI. The CDR3 runs 15 residues. The CDR3 coding sequence is TGCGCCAGCAGTGAGCCCGACAAGAGGGACACTGAAGCTTTCTTT. It codes for CASSEPDKRDTEAFF.

This clonotype has a handful of counts. The chain combines TRBV5-6 with TRBJ2-4; possibly TRBD2 for D (6 bases). The CDR3 totals 13 residues. Germline CDR1 SGHDT, CDR2 YYEEEE. The V and J ends lost 1 base and 8 bases respectively, with 10 bases between them. CDR3 protein: CASSLLREDIQYF. In DNA, the CDR3 is TGTGCCAGCAGCTTGCTCAGGGAGGACATTCAGTACTTC.

Details on this clonotype: The junction and the germline gene differ at one end; a read error may be behind it. This sequence joins TRBV6-1 and TRBJ1-1, with D possibly TRBD1 on 5 matching bases. The germline gives CDR1 MNHNS, CDR2 SASEGT. The CDR3 has 15 amino acids. CDR3 DNA sequence: TGTGCCAGCAGTGAAGACCACAGGCCGAACACTGAAGCTTCCTTT. Its protein is CASSEDHRPNTEASF.

This clonotype has a single count. This CDR3 reads CASIFGGLGSNQPQHF. CDR3 sequence (DNA): TGTGCCAGCATCTTCGGAGGGTTGGGTAGCAATCAGCCCCAGCATTTT. The chain links TRBV6-1 to TRBJ1-5; D gene ambiguous. V lost 7 bases and J lost 0, with 16 bases in between. CDR1 is MNHNS and CDR2 is SASEGT in the germline V gene. The CDR3 runs to 16 residues.

The CDR3 region is CATLLPESSYEQYF. Written as DNA, the CDR3 is TGTGCCACCCTCCTCCCCGAGAGCTCCTACGAGCAGTACTTC. The rearrangement joins TRBV28 to TRBJ2-7; unclear D gene. The CDR3 is 14 residues long. Germline V CDR1 and CDR2: MDHEN, SYDVKM. V was shortened by 10 bases and J by 0 bases, with 16 bases between the two germline ends.